This TCR beta chain was sequenced in a study of blood T cell repertoires in COVID-19 (dated by TCRdb to 2020 to 2022). About the full investigation: For ImmuneRACE Cohort 3, a participant was defined as recovered based on two consecutive negative NP/OP PCR tests, clearance by a healthcare professional, or resolution of symptoms. Samples were obtained from the ongoing ImmuneRACE study (first 160 participants) and from 1,254 subjects provided by 6 global collaborators. Samples covering the acute and convalescent phases of COVID-19 were provided by collaborators in the United States, Italy and Spain. The repertoires were made available in a free public database intended to serve as a resource for research on the immune response to SARS-CoV-2. The material from the prospective study consisted of cDNA or gDNA derived from T cells, B-cell-depleted T cells, or PBMCs. The sample metadata nearly always contained a de-identified subject ID, COVID-19 status, age in years and sex. Where available, HLA class I and class II types were obtained from metadata supplied by the sample provider rather than from assay-based typing. Subjects who had been exposed to COVID-19, were actively infected with it, or had recovered from it provided the deeply sampled blood TCRbeta repertoires that made up the dataset. Here is what the overall study found, with its caveats: The quantity of clinical and demographic metadata differed by source and by participant and was supplied without curation.

Taken from the germline V gene, the CDR1 and CDR2 loops are MNHEY and SVGAGI. V is clipped by 0 bases and J by 2 bases, and the sequence between their germline boundaries is 9 bases long. CDR3 length: 15 amino acids, cysteine to phenylalanine. Of the read, only the CDR3 DNA is kept; its 45 bases are in frame from base 1. In the prospective study, participants were 18 to 89 years old, resided in about 25 geographic areas of the United States, and were enrolled through a virtual design. In the prospective study, participants were assigned to cohorts based on the clinical history participants reported in a screening survey and a study questionnaire. In the prospective study, whole blood, serum and a nasopharyngeal or oropharyngeal swab were collected from each participant by mobile phlebotomists. Over a 2-month period, participants in the prospective study had the option of providing additional blood draws and questionnaires. Before DNA extraction, prospective study blood samples were shipped either frozen or at room temperature.

TCRbeta CDR3 regions were amplified from genomic DNA by means of the immunoSEQ Assay, a bias-controlled multiplex PCR. The original pipeline was this. The number of nucleated cells in each sample was estimated from the amplification of reference gene primers within the assay. Sequence reads were collapsed and filtered to measure the absolute abundance of every unique TCRbeta CDR3 rearrangement. For each sample, productive Simpson clonality was calculated as the square root of Simpson's diversity index over productive rearrangements. TCRdb retrieved this table from immuneACCESS and kept in-frame rearrangements only. Not all clones are present; in checked studies, unresolved V genes account for under half, and no reason is known for the remainder. Clonal size and the V and J genes are those of that table, whereas D and trimming came from the DNA. The sample has some 330,000 clones on record, more than 75% of them singletons. The ten biggest clones cover about 1.9% of the sample.

To note about this clone: What this receptor recognizes is not known. The input lacks base qualities; no much larger clone sits a single base away.

Sequenced sample: PBMCs or T cells enriched from blood (not recorded which). The chain is encoded by TRBV6-5 joined to TRBJ2-3; possibly the D gene is TRBD1, per 5 matching bases. The receptor was derived from a man between 40 and 49 years old in a cohort exposed to, infected with or recovered from COVID-19 (not recorded which). The DNA reads TGTGCCAGCAGTTACTCGTACAGGAACACAGATACGCAGTATTTT. Translated, it gives CASSYSYRNTDTQYF.